Following are 11 T cell receptor beta chains from one sample sequenced in a study of cytomegalovirus exposure and HLA in healthy donors. PCR used 60 Vbeta primers and 13 Jbeta primers. This table comes from immunoSEQ multiplex PCR, and its TCRdb copy is limited to in-frame clones, with some not included. The table has some 130,000 clones, around 87% seen once; the top ten hold around 5.5%. The sequencing sample was made of PBMCs. These receptors were collected from a woman under 40 in good health and CMV-seronegative.

The V gene is TRBV21-1, the J gene TRBJ2-3; TRBD2, as called in the table, went unchecked against the DNA. TRBV21-1 is a pseudogene locus. The CDR3 extends over 13 amino acids. The CDR3 DNA sequence: TGTGCCAGCAGCAAAGGAGCCACAGATACGCAGTATTTT. It encodes CASSKGATDTQYF.

The chain joins TRBV7-2 to TRBJ1-1, with D unclear. Germline loops: CDR1 SGHTA, CDR2 FQGNSA. The CDR3 contains 16 residues. V was cut by 0 bases and J by 1 base, with 12 bases left in between. This CDR3 is CASSLAVAGPNTEAFF. CDR3 sequence (DNA): TGTGCCAGCAGCTTAGCTGTGGCAGGCCCGAACACTGAAGCTTTCTTT.

The gene calls are TRBV4-2 and TRBJ2-2; 12 bases line up with TRBD1. V gave up 2 bases and J gave up 6 bases; unmatched junction bases: 7. Looked up from germline, CDR1 is LGHNA and CDR2 is YNFKEQ. The CDR3 totals 17 residues. Here the CDR3 DNA reads TGTGCCAGCAGCCAACGTACGGGACAGGGGGCCTCCGGGGAGCTGTTTTTT. Protein sequence: CASSQRTGQGASGELFF.

The chain joins TRBV7-2 to TRBJ1-1; 7 nucleotides match TRBD1. V dropped 4 bases and J dropped 4; count of bases not matched to a gene: 6. Germline V CDR1 and CDR2: SGHTA, FQGNSA. The CDR3 runs to 14 residues. CDR3 loop: CASSWTGPGTEAFF. In DNA, the CDR3 is TGTGCCAGCAGCTGGACAGGACCGGGCACTGAAGCTTTCTTT. Based on the CDR3 plus reference TRBV7-2 and TRBJ1-1, the full variable domain is GAGVSQSPSNKVTEKGKDVELRCDPISGHTALYWYRQSLGQGLEFLIYFQGNSAPDKSGLPSDRFSAERTGGSVSTLTIQRTQQEDSAVYLCASSWTGPGTEAFFGQGTRLTVV.

V is TRBV28 and J is TRBJ2-5, with 7 bases identical to TRBD1. The junction had 2 bases not matched to a gene; V was cut back by 2 bases and J by 2 bases. Germline CDR1 MDHEN, CDR2 SYDVKM. This CDR3 spans 14 amino acids. The CDR3 sequence: CASSLRDSQETQYF. Here the CDR3 DNA reads TGTGCCAGCAGTTTACGGGACAGTCAAGAGACCCAGTACTTC. Together with reference TRBV28 and TRBJ2-5, the CDR3 gives the full variable domain: DVKVTQSSRYLVKRTGEKVFLECVQDMDHENMFWYRQDPGLGLRLIYFSYDVKMKEKGDIPEGYSVSREKKERFSLILESASTNQTSMYLCASSLRDSQETQYFGPGTRLLVL.

V gene TRBV7-9 combines with J gene TRBJ2-7; no clear D. Germline CDR1 reads SEHNR; CDR2 reads FQNEAQ (reference sequence). V lost 2 bases and J 5 bases, leaving 4 bases between the germline ends. This CDR3 has 11 amino acids. The CDR3 nucleotides read TGTGCCAGCAGCTTACGGGACGAGCAGTACTTC. This encodes CASSLRDEQYF.

J is TRBJ1-2 and V is TRBV7-2, with D tentatively TRBD1 (6 bases). Germline assignment: CDR1 SGHTA and CDR2 FQGNSA. The CDR3 contains 16 residues. Trimming cost V 4 bases and J 0 bases, with 15 bases left between them. CDR3 nucleotide sequence: TGTGCCAGCAGCTCGCAACCCCGGACAGCTAACTATGGCTACACCTTC. It encodes CASSSQPRTANYGYTF.

J is TRBJ1-5 and V is TRBV2; 7 bases align to TRBD1. CDR3 length equals 17 residues. The V and J ends lost 4 bases and 0 bases, in that order; junction bases with no gene match: 9. CDR1 is SNHLY and CDR2 is FYNNEI in the germline V gene. The CDR3, as DNA: TGTGCCAGCAGTGGACGGGACAGCTCCTATAGCAATCAGCCCCAGCATTTT. Amino acid sequence: CASSGRDSSYSNQPQHF.

V gene TRBV5-1 combines with J gene TRBJ1-1, with a tentative D call TRBD1 (5 bases). The length of the CDR3 is 14 residues. Germline CDR1 and CDR2: SGHRS and YFSETQ. V lost 3 bases, J lost 1 base, and 10 bases lay in between. The CDR3 is CASSWGVTNTEAFF. DNA for the CDR3: TGCGCCAGCAGCTGGGGGGTGACGAACACTGAAGCTTTCTTT.

For the CDR3, the DNA is TGTGCCAGCAGCCCGTACTCGACAGGGAGAAACACCATATATTTT. This translates into CASSPYSTGRNTIYF. V is TRBV7-8 and J is TRBJ1-3, with 7 bases matching TRBD1. The germline CDR1 and CDR2 sequences are SGHVS and FQNEAQ. Trimming cost V 5 bases and J 5 bases; bases outside gene matches: 9. The CDR3 runs 15 residues. Looking up the rest from reference TRBV7-8 and TRBJ1-3 gives the full variable domain: GAGVSQSPRYKVAKRGQDVALRCDPISGHVSLFWYQQALGQGPEFLTYFQNEAQLDKSGLPSDRFFAERPEGSVSTLKIQRTQQEDSAVYLCASSPYSTGRNTIYFGEGSWLTVV.

The rearrangement links TRBV6-1 to TRBJ2-5, with 14 bases that match TRBD2. V shed 8 bases and J 7 bases; nucleotides not matched to a gene: 9. Germline CDR1 reads MNHNS; CDR2 reads SASEGT. The CDR3 is made up of 15 amino acids. The CDR3 loop is CASSFSTSGGGTQYF. The CDR3 DNA follows: TGTGCCAGCTCCTTCTCGACTAGCGGGGGGGGGACCCAGTACTTC.